This TCR beta chain came from a study of tumor-infiltrating lymphocytes in primary liver carcinoma. Study context: Patients were men and women aged 30 to 69 years.

Investigators took RNA and DNA out together from 20-30 mg of unsorted bulk tissue. Patients had chronic HBV infection and were treatment-naive. Findings and limits, study-wide: When set against blood, tumors had a significantly higher top-250-clone fraction (p = 0.039).

As for this clonotype: Its antigen is as yet unknown. Given the absence of the conserved phenylalanine or tryptophan at the CDR3 end, a read error is likely. The DNA is left out, because the CDR3 cannot be placed on it with certainty; the CDR3 is given as TCRdb lists it.

The CDR3 contains 12 residues when both ends are counted. The germline V gene encodes CDR1 MNHEY and CDR2 SVGEGT. Reverse transcription of about 500 ng total RNA with a constant-region primer produced TCR beta cDNA. It was through three nested multiplex PCR rounds of slightly modified ARM-PCR that TCR beta libraries arose. A C-beta reverse primer and TRBV1-TRBV30 forward primers served in each of the first two PCR rounds, at approximately 10 cycles apiece. From the multiplex PCR reads, TCRdb called clonotypes with MiXCR, one entry per CDR3 protein. Among around 37,000 distinct CDR3 sequences, about 75% were seen once, and the ten largest hold around 40%.

The sample taken for sequencing was tumor-adjacent normal liver tissue. The J gene is TRBJ2-6, the V gene TRBV6-2 or TRBV6-3; the table's D call, TRBD2, has no DNA check behind it. The source of this sequence is a man in his forties with primary liver carcinoma and hepatitis B virus infection. The CDR3 sequence is CASSSGGPSQTL.